The present TCR beta chain was sequenced within a study of T-cell reconstitution after alpha-beta-depleted transplantation in children. The V gene's germline CDR1 is MNHEY and CDR2 SVGEGT. This CDR3 contains 14 residues. The V and J ends lost 6 bases and 4 bases respectively, with 16 bases between them. Using unique molecular identifiers, the investigators prepared the TCRbeta library. A single record per CDR3 protein comes from TCRdb applying MiXCR to the PCR reads. The table includes 500,000 to 650,000 distinct CDR3 sequences, 13% detected once. The sample consisted of PBMCs, mostly from graft donor cells, taken 360 days after TCRalphabeta/CD19-depleted stem cell transplant. This chain joins TRBV6-2 or TRBV6-3 and TRBJ2-7; TRBD2 might be the D (5 bases). The TCR was taken from a male patient younger than 18 who had a stem cell transplant for acute myeloid leukemia, so the T cells may come from the graft donor. The CDR3 here is CASSLTKTLYEQYF. As DNA, the CDR3 is TGTGCCAGCAGCCTGACTAAGACGCTATACGAGCAGTACTTC.